These T cell receptor beta chains were read from a single sample in a study of cytomegalovirus exposure and HLA in healthy donors. Assay used: immunoSEQ multiplex PCR; TCRdb lists only in-frame clones, some missing. The table records fewer than 200,000 clones, 84% of them present only once. Material: PBMCs. These receptors were collected from a man younger than 45 in good health and CMV-seronegative. CDR3s include the opening cysteine and the closing phenylalanine or tryptophan. D genes are given only for firm matches. Clone size is stated in some rows and not others, as once, few, many or a class when expanded.

J,V,size,D,CDR3,DNA
TRBJ1-4,TRBV7-9,.,TRBD1,CASSRTGVREKLFF,TGTGCCAGCAGCAGGACAGGGGTCCGGGAAAAACTGTTTTTT
TRBJ1-2,TRBV4-2,few,TRBD1,CASSQDMRQGAYGYTF,TGTGCCAGCAGCCAAGATATGAGACAGGGGGCTTATGGCTACACCTTC
TRBJ1-5,TRBV18,.,.,CASSPTGYNQPQHF,TGTGCCAGCTCACCAACGGGATACAATCAGCCCCAGCATTTT
TRBJ2-7,TRBV7-9,few,.,CASSLATYEQYF,TGTGCCAGCAGCTTAGCCACCTACGAGCAGTACTTC
TRBJ1-5,TRBV6-1,.,.,CASSEDRVRQPQHF,TGTGCCAGCAGTGAAGACAGGGTCAGGCAGCCCCAGCATTTT
TRBJ1-4,TRBV7-8,.,TRBD1,CASSSRDRGEKLFF,TGTGCCAGCAGTTCCCGGGACAGGGGCGAAAAACTGTTTTTT
TRBJ1-2,TRBV19,.,.,CASRETANYGYTF,TGTGCCAGTAGAGAGACAGCTAACTATGGCTACACCTTC
TRBJ2-7,TRBV5-1,.,.,CASSANVGDFEQYF,TGCGCCAGCAGCGCGAATGTGGGAGATTTTGAGCAGTACTTC
TRBJ2-1,TRBV27,.,.,CASSLEKRNEQFF,TGTGCCAGCAGTTTGGAGAAGCGCAATGAGCAGTTCTTC
TRBJ2-1,TRBV4-1,.,TRBD2,CASSQLLAGASNEQFF,TGCGCCAGCAGCCAGTTACTAGCGGGAGCAAGCAATGAGCAGTTCTTC
TRBJ2-5,TRBV4-3,once,TRBD2,CASSQAPSGGQETQYF,TGCGCCAGCAGCCAAGCGCCTAGCGGGGGCCAAGAGACCCAGTACTTC
TRBJ1-2,TRBV2,.,.,CASALGAGFYTF,TGTGCCAGCGCCTTGGGGGCTGGGTTTTACACCTTC
TRBJ1-1,TRBV2,.,.,CASRVQGNTEAFF,TGTGCCAGCAGGGTACAGGGGAACACTGAAGCTTTCTTT
TRBJ2-6,TRBV11-2,.,.,CASTHGANVLTF,TGTGCCAGCACCCATGGGGCCAACGTCCTGACTTTC
TRBJ2-7,TRBV6-5,.,TRBD2,CASSYSSAPGLAELYF,TGTGCCAGCAGTTACTCGAGTGCTCCGGGACTAGCAGAACTCTACTTC
TRBJ2-6,TRBV7-9,many,.,CASSFSDTRGAGANVLTF,TGTGCCAGCAGCTTTTCAGATACAAGGGGTGCCGGGGCCAACGTCCTGACTTTC
TRBJ2-3,TRBV5-1,.,TRBD2,CASSFFMGLAGTMSTDTQYF,TGCGCCAGCAGCTTTTTCATGGGGCTAGCGGGAACGATGAGCACAGATACGCAGTATTTT
TRBJ2-3,TRBV5-6,.,TRBD1,CASSPGQGPDTQYF,TGTGCCAGCAGTCCGGGACAGGGTCCAGATACGCAGTATTTT
TRBJ2-3,TRBV2,.,.,CATDRERVTDTQYF,TGTGCCACTGACAGGGAGCGGGTAACAGATACGCAGTATTTT
TRBJ1-2,TRBV19,.,.,CASTEAGDIGRGYTF,TGTGCCAGTACCGAAGCCGGGGACATCGGGCGGGGCTACACCTTC
TRBJ2-3,TRBV27,once,TRBD1,CASSPRGPGQGWADTQYF,TGTGCCAGCAGTCCGAGAGGGCCGGGACAGGGTTGGGCAGATACGCAGTATTTT
TRBJ2-1,TRBV11-2,.,.,CASSGRSSPAYNEQFF,TGTGCCAGCAGCGGAAGGTCTAGCCCAGCATACAATGAGCAGTTCTTC
TRBJ1-1,TRBV7-3,.,.,CASSSGVNTEAFF,TGTGCCAGCAGCTCCGGGGTAAACACTGAAGCTTTCTTT
TRBJ2-7,TRBV5-6,.,.,CASSSPTYFFGYEQYF,TGTGCCAGCAGCTCGCCGACTTACTTTTTCGGGTACGAGCAGTACTTC
TRBJ2-7,TRBV5-8,.,TRBD1,CASSPGTVYYEQYF,TGTGCCAGCAGTCCCGGGACAGTCTACTACGAGCAGTACTTC
TRBJ1-6,TRBV11-2,.,.,CASSLGGYGIHSPLHF,TGTGCCAGCAGCTTAGGAGGGTACGGGATTCATTCACCCCTCCACTTT
TRBJ2-1,TRBV7-9,.,.,CASSLVSHNEQFF,TGTGCCAGCAGCTTAGTGAGTCACAATGAGCAGTTCTTC
TRBJ2-2,TRBV5-8,.,.,CASSLEGGPVTGELFF,TGTGCCAGCAGCTTGGAGGGGGGGCCAGTCACCGGGGAGCTGTTTTTT
TRBJ2-1,TRBV13,.,.,CASSQGSTTRGHEQFF,TGTGCCAGCAGTCAAGGGTCTACTACAAGGGGTCATGAGCAGTTCTTC
TRBJ2-3,TRBV5-1,.,.,CASSLQGVADTQYF,TGCGCCAGCAGCTTGCAGGGTGTAGCAGATACGCAGTATTTT
TRBJ1-4,TRBV27,.,.,CASSARAGEKLFF,TGTGCCAGCAGTGCCCGGGCGGGTGAAAAACTGTTTTTT
TRBJ2-7,TRBV10-1,many,.,CASSESLYEQYF,TGCGCCAGCAGTGAGTCACTATACGAGCAGTACTTC
TRBJ1-4,TRBV10-2,.,TRBD1,CASSDRDRGLGEKLFF,TGCGCCAGCAGCGACCGGGACAGGGGGCTCGGTGAAAAACTGTTTTTT
TRBJ1-1,TRBV30,.,TRBD1,CAWSVLFPTGIEAFF,TGTGCCTGGAGTGTACTTTTCCCGACAGGGATTGAAGCTTTCTTT
TRBJ2-7,TRBV5-5,.,TRBD1,CASSRGGQGAYEQYF,TGTGCCAGCAGCCGTGGGGGACAGGGGGCCTACGAGCAGTACTTC
TRBJ2-7,TRBV15,once,TRBD1,CATSRVGTGDYEQYF,TGTGCCACCAGCAGAGTGGGGACAGGAGACTACGAGCAGTACTTC
TRBJ2-3,TRBV2,.,.,CASKAGIDADTQYF,TGTGCCAGCAAGGCGGGAATAGACGCAGATACGCAGTATTTT